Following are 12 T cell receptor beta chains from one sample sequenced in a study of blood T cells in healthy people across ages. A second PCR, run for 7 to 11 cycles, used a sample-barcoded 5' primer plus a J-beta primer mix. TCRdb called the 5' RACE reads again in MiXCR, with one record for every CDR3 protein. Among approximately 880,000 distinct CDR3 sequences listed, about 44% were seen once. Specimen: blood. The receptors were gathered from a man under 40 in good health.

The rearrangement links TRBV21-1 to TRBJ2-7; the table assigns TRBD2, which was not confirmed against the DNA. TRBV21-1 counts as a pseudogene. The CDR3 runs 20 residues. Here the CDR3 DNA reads TGTGCCAGCAGCCAAAGCGGTCGCAGGGAGGTCTATCGGTTAGCTGAGACTCAGTACTTC. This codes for CASSQSGRREVYRLAETQYF.

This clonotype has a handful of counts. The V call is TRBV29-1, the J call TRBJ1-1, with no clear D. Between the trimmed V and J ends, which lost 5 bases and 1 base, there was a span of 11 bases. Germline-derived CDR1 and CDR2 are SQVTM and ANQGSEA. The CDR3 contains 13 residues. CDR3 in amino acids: CSVSGRSNTEAFF. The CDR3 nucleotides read TGCAGCGTTTCAGGCAGGTCGAACACTGAAGCTTTCTTT.

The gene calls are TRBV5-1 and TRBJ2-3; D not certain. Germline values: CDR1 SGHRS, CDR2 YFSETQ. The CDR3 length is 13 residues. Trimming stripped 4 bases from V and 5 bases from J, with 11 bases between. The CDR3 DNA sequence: TGCGCCAGCAGCCCAACCCACCTAGATACGCAGTATTTT. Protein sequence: CASSPTHLDTQYF.

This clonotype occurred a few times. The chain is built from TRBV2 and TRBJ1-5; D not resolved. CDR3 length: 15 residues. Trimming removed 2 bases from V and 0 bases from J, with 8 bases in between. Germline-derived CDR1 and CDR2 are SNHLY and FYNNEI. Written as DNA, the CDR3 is TGTGCCAGCAGTGAACAGGAATATAGCAATCAGCCCCAGCATTTT. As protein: CASSEQEYSNQPQHF.

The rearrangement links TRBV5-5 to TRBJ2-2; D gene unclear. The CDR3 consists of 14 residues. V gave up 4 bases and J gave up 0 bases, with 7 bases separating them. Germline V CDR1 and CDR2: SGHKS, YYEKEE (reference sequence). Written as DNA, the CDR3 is TGTGCCAGCAGCCGCATAACGAACACCGGGGAGCTGTTTTTT. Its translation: CASSRITNTGELFF.

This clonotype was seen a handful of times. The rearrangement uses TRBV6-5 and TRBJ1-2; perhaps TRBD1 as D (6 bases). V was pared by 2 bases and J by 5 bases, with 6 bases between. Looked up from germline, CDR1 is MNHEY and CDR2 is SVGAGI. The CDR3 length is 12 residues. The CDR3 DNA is TGTGCCAGCAGTTACCAGGGGTATGGCTACACCTTC. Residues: CASSYQGYGYTF.

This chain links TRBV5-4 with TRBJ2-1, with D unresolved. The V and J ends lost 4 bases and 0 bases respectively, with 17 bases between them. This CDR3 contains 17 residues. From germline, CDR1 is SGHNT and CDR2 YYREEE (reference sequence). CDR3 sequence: CASSPTGSGSSYNEQFF. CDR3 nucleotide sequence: TGTGCCAGCAGCCCGACTGGGTCCGGAAGCTCCTACAATGAGCAGTTCTTC. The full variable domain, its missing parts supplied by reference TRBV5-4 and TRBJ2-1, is ETGVTQSPTHLIKTRGQQVTLRCSSQSGHNTVSWYQQALGQGPQFIFQYYREEENGRGNFPPRFSGLQFPNYSSELNVNALELDDSALYLCASSPTGSGSSYNEQFFGPGTRLTVL.

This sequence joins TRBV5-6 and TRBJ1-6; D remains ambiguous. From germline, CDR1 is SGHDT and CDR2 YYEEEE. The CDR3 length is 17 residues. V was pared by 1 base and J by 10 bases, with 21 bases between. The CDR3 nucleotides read TGTGCCAGCAGCTTGAGGTTGGGCGGGATCGGTACGTCACCCCTCCACTTT. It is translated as CASSLRLGGIGTSPLHF. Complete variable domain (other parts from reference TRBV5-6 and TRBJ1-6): DAGVTQSPTHLIKTRGQQVTLRCSPKSGHDTVSWYQQALGQGPQFIFQYYEEEERQRGNFPDRFSGHQFPNYSSELNVNALLLGDSALYLCASSLRLGGIGTSPLHFGNGTRLTVT.

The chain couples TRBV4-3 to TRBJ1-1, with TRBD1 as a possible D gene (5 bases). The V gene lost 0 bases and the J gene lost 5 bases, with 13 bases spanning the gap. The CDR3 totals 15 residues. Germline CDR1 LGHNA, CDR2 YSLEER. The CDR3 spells CASSQDRVEGTEAFF. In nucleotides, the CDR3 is TGCGCCAGCAGCCAAGATCGAGTCGAGGGGACTGAAGCTTTCTTT.

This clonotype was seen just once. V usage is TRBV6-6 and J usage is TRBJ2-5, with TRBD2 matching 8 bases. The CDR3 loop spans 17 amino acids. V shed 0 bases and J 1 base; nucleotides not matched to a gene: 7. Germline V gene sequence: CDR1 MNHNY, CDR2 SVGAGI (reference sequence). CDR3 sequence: CASSYSGAGGFQETQYF. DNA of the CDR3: TGTGCCAGCAGTTACTCCGGGGCGGGGGGATTCCAAGAGACCCAGTACTTC.

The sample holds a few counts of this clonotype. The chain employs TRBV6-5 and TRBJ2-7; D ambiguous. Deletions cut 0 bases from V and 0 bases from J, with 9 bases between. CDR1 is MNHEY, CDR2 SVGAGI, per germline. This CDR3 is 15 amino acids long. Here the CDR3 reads CASSYSPEFSYEQYF. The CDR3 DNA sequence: TGTGCCAGCAGTTACTCCCCGGAATTCTCCTACGAGCAGTACTTC.

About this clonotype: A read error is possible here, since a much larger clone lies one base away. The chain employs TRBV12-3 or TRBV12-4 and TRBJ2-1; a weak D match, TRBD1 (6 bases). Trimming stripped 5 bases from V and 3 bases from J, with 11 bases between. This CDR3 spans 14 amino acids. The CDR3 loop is CASSVGDNYNEQFF. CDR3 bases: TGTGCCAGCAGTGTTGGGGACAACTACAATGAGCAGTTCTTC.